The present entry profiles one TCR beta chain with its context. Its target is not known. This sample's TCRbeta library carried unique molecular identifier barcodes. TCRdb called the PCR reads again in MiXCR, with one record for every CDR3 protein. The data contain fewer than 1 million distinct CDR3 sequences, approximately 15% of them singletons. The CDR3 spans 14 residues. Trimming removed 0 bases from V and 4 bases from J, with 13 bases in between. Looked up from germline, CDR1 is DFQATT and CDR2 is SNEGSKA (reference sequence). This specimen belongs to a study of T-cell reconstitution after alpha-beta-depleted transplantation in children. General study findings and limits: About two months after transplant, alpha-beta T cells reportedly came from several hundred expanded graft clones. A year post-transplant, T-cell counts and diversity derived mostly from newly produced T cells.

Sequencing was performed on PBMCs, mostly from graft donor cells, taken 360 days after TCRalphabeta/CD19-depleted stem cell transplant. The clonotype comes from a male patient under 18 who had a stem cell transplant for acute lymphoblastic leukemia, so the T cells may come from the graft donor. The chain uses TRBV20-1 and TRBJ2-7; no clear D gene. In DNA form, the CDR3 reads TGCAGTGCTAGAGAGGAAAGGAAGTTATACGAGCAGTACTTC. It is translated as CSAREERKLYEQYF.